The rows below give T cell receptor beta chains drawn from one sample of a study of early T cells in non-severe SARS-CoV-2 infection. TCRdb analysed the 5' RACE reads with MiXCR anew, one entry per CDR3 protein. The data show 65,000 to 95,000 distinct CDR3 sequences, over 9% seen once. The sequenced material came from whole blood. The receptor set was obtained from an adult who was a healthcare worker with PCR-confirmed SARS-CoV-2 infection or an uninfected control (not recorded which). CDR3s include the opening cysteine and the closing phenylalanine or tryptophan. Each record gives: D gene, J gene, clone size, CDR3 length, V gene, CDR3 protein, CDR3 DNA. A D gene is named only where the DNA matches it firmly. Clone size is given for some rows only: seen once, a few or many times, or a class if the clone is expanded.

D: TRBD2
J: TRBJ2-3
size: .
length: 22
V: TRBV27
CDR3: CASSFSASGFPSGSPSTDTQYF
DNA: TGTGCCAGCAGTTTTTCTGCCTCTGGGTTTCCTAGCGGGAGTCCTAGCACAGATACGCAGTATTTT

D: TRBD1
J: TRBJ2-5
size: many
length: 14
V: TRBV7-9
CDR3: CASSFGDGQGTQYF
DNA: TGTGCCAGCAGCTTTGGGGACGGACAGGGGACCCAGTACTTC

D: .
J: TRBJ2-7
size: many
length: 12
V: TRBV28
CDR3: CASSSGPYEQYF
DNA: TGTGCCAGCAGTAGCGGACCCTACGAGCAGTACTTC

D: .
J: TRBJ2-1
size: few
length: 16
V: TRBV6-5
CDR3: CASSYSRLSSYNEQFF
DNA: TGTGCCAGCAGTTACTCGAGGCTCAGCTCCTACAATGAGCAGTTCTTC

D: TRBD1
J: TRBJ1-6
size: .
length: 14
V: TRBV7-9
CDR3: CASGGQGNNSPLHF
DNA: TGTGCCAGCGGGGGACAGGGAAATAATTCACCCCTCCACTTT

D: .
J: TRBJ2-3
size: .
length: 15
V: TRBV28
CDR3: CASSLLAGYTDTQYF
DNA: TGTGCCAGCAGTTTGTTGGCAGGTTACACAGATACGCAGTATTTT

D: TRBD2
J: TRBJ2-2
size: many
length: 13
V: TRBV7-2
CDR3: CAGKRGVTGELFF
DNA: TGTGCCGGGAAGCGGGGAGTCACCGGGGAGCTGTTTTTT

D: .
J: TRBJ2-7
size: few
length: 14
V: TRBV6-6
CDR3: CASSYEGLYYEQYF
DNA: TGTGCCAGCAGTTACGAGGGACTTTACTACGAGCAGTACTTC

D: .
J: TRBJ1-2
size: many
length: 16
V: TRBV25-1
CDR3: CASEGGPRAPTYGYTF
DNA: TGTGCCAGCGAGGGGGGTCCTAGGGCTCCTACCTATGGCTACACCTTC

D: .
J: TRBJ2-1
size: .
length: 12
V: TRBV20-1
CDR3: CSARGVDNEQFF
DNA: TGCAGTGCTAGAGGTGTAGACAATGAGCAGTTCTTC

D: .
J: TRBJ1-1
size: many
length: 14
V: TRBV6-2/TRBV6-3
CDR3: CASRYRIDSNEAFF
DNA: TGTGCCAGCAGGTACAGGATCGACTCCAATGAAGCTTTCTTT

D: .
J: TRBJ2-2
size: .
length: 16
V: TRBV7-3
CDR3: CASSLTFGMNTGELFF
DNA: TGTGCCAGCAGCTTAACGTTCGGGATGAACACCGGGGAGCTGTTTTTT

D: .
J: TRBJ1-1
size: few
length: 13
V: TRBV6-2/TRBV6-3
CDR3: CASRSVGSSEAFF
DNA: TGTGCCAGCAGGAGTGTGGGAAGCAGTGAAGCTTTCTTT

D: .
J: TRBJ1-6
size: once
length: 13
V: TRBV28
CDR3: CASRGTYNSPLHF
DNA: TGTGCCAGCAGGGGAACCTATAATTCACCCCTCCACTTT

D: .
J: TRBJ1-4
size: many
length: 12
V: TRBV7-9
CDR3: CASSLTDEKLFF
DNA: TGTGCCAGCAGCTTAACGGATGAAAAACTGTTTTTT

D: .
J: TRBJ2-1
size: .
length: 15
V: TRBV7-8
CDR3: CASSLQGISYNEQFF
DNA: TGTGCCAGCAGCTTACAAGGGATTTCCTACAATGAGCAGTTCTTC

D: .
J: TRBJ2-7
size: .
length: 11
V: TRBV29-1
CDR3: CSVAGEDEQYF
DNA: TGCAGCGTTGCGGGGGAGGACGAGCAGTACTTC

D: TRBD1
J: TRBJ1-1
size: many
length: 12
V: TRBV28
CDR3: CASTQGITEAFF
DNA: TGTGCCAGCACACAGGGGATCACTGAAGCTTTCTTT

D: .
J: TRBJ2-1
size: .
length: 14
V: TRBV28
CDR3: CASSPFSLYNEQFF
DNA: TGTGCCAGCAGTCCCTTCTCCCTCTACAATGAGCAGTTCTTC

D: .
J: TRBJ2-2
size: .
length: 13
V: TRBV3-1
CDR3: CASSQENTGELFF
DNA: TGTGCCAGCAGCCAAGAGAACACCGGGGAGCTGTTTTTT

D: .
J: TRBJ2-2
size: many
length: 13
V: TRBV5-1
CDR3: CASRIREDGELFF
DNA: TGCGCCAGCAGGATCAGGGAAGACGGGGAGCTGTTTTTT

D: TRBD1
J: TRBJ1-1
size: many
length: 14
V: TRBV5-1
CDR3: CASSLGDRSGEAFF
DNA: TGCGCCAGCAGCTTGGGGGACAGGTCCGGCGAAGCTTTCTTT

D: TRBD1
J: TRBJ1-5
size: many
length: 14
V: TRBV6-5
CDR3: CASRETGINQPQHF
DNA: TGTGCCAGCAGGGAGACAGGGATAAATCAGCCCCAGCATTTT

D: .
J: TRBJ1-2
size: .
length: 12
V: TRBV15
CDR3: CATSGDGYGYTF
DNA: TGTGCCACCAGTGGGGACGGGTATGGCTACACCTTC

D: TRBD1
J: TRBJ1-3
size: few
length: 16
V: TRBV28
CDR3: CASAGGNLYSGNTIYF
DNA: TGTGCCAGCGCAGGGGGCAATCTCTACTCTGGAAACACCATATATTTT

D: .
J: TRBJ1-1
size: many
length: 16
V: TRBV5-4
CDR3: CASSLEGVRRYTEAFF
DNA: TGTGCCAGCAGCTTGGAGGGAGTCCGAAGGTATACTGAAGCTTTCTTT

D: TRBD1
J: TRBJ1-2
size: few
length: 13
V: TRBV24-1
CDR3: CATREGAGYGYTF
DNA: TGTGCCACCCGGGAGGGGGCCGGCTATGGCTACACCTTC

D: TRBD2
J: TRBJ2-7
size: few
length: 17
V: TRBV27
CDR3: CASYNKGLAGGSYEQYF
DNA: TGTGCCAGCTACAATAAAGGACTAGCGGGAGGGTCCTACGAGCAGTACTTC

D: .
J: TRBJ2-3
size: .
length: 16
V: TRBV4-2
CDR3: CASSQDAGEGTDTQYF
DNA: TGTGCCAGCAGCCAAGACGCAGGGGAGGGCACAGATACGCAGTATTTT

D: .
J: TRBJ1-1
size: .
length: 13
V: TRBV28
CDR3: CACGRAMNTEAFF
DNA: TGTGCCTGCGGGAGGGCTATGAACACTGAAGCTTTCTTT

D: TRBD1
J: TRBJ1-4
size: .
length: 14
V: TRBV5-1
CDR3: CASSLDRVNEKLFF
DNA: TGCGCCAGCAGCCTCGACAGGGTGAATGAAAAACTGTTTTTT

D: TRBD2
J: TRBJ2-5
size: .
length: 14
V: TRBV20-1
CDR3: CSANPRGGLETQYF
DNA: TGCAGTGCTAATCCGCGCGGGGGTTTGGAGACCCAGTACTTC

D: .
J: TRBJ2-1
size: many
length: 14
V: TRBV28
CDR3: CASSAGYSYNEQFF
DNA: TGTGCCAGTTCCGCGGGATACTCCTACAATGAGCAGTTCTTC

D: .
J: TRBJ1-2
size: many
length: 15
V: TRBV7-9
CDR3: CASSLGFRDDYGYTF
DNA: TGTGCCAGCAGCTTAGGTTTTAGGGACGACTATGGCTACACCTTC

D: .
J: TRBJ1-6
size: .
length: 15
V: TRBV3-1
CDR3: CASSSRSEVHSPLHF
DNA: TGTGCCAGCAGTTCCCGCTCGGAGGTTCATTCACCCCTCCACTTT

D: .
J: TRBJ2-7
size: many
length: 13
V: TRBV18
CDR3: CASSPGNPAEQYF
DNA: TGTGCCAGCTCACCAGGGAACCCGGCCGAGCAGTACTTC

D: TRBD2
J: TRBJ2-5
size: .
length: 17
V: TRBV5-1
CDR3: CASSLSLAGGPQETQYF
DNA: TGCGCCAGCAGCTTAAGTCTAGCGGGAGGGCCCCAAGAGACCCAGTACTTC

D: .
J: TRBJ2-3
size: many
length: 17
V: TRBV20-1
CDR3: CSARHRGGRDATDTQYF
DNA: TGCAGTGCTAGACACCGGGGAGGCAGGGACGCCACAGATACGCAGTATTTT

D: .
J: TRBJ1-6
size: .
length: 13
V: TRBV5-1
CDR3: CASSLSPGAPLHF
DNA: TGCGCCAGCAGCTTGTCCCCAGGGGCCCCCCTCCACTTT

D: TRBD2
J: TRBJ2-7
size: many
length: 15
V: TRBV20-1
CDR3: CSASDLTSGSQEQYF
DNA: TGCAGTGCTAGCGATTTGACTAGCGGGAGTCAAGAGCAGTACTTC

D: .
J: TRBJ2-3
size: many
length: 16
V: TRBV11-2
CDR3: CASSLRRTWGADTQYF
DNA: TGTGCCAGCAGCTTAAGGAGGACCTGGGGGGCAGATACGCAGTATTTT

D: .
J: TRBJ2-1
size: many
length: 14
V: TRBV4-1
CDR3: CASRSGLGLNEQFF
DNA: TGCGCCAGCAGGTCGGGCCTCGGACTCAATGAGCAGTTCTTC

D: .
J: TRBJ1-2
size: many
length: 16
V: TRBV7-8
CDR3: CASSFNWGDSNYGYTF
DNA: TGTGCCAGCAGCTTTAATTGGGGAGATTCTAACTATGGCTACACCTTC

D: .
J: TRBJ1-1
size: many
length: 13
V: TRBV29-1
CDR3: CSFRGGLGAEAFF
DNA: TGCAGCTTCCGCGGGGGGCTTGGCGCTGAAGCTTTCTTT

D: .
J: TRBJ1-4
size: few
length: 13
V: TRBV6-6
CDR3: CASSYSLLEKLFF
DNA: TGTGCCAGCAGTTACAGCTTGCTGGAAAAACTGTTTTTT

D: TRBD1
J: TRBJ2-7
size: few
length: 14
V: TRBV30
CDR3: CAWSAGTGKNEQYF
DNA: TGTGCCTGGAGTGCGGGGACAGGGAAGAACGAGCAGTACTTC

D: .
J: TRBJ2-1
size: many
length: 16
V: TRBV11-2
CDR3: CASSLLGGAGRNEQFF
DNA: TGTGCCAGCAGCTTACTCGGGGGCGCGGGTCGGAATGAGCAGTTCTTC

D: .
J: TRBJ1-5
size: .
length: 14
V: TRBV4-1
CDR3: CASSTLGVYQPQHF
DNA: TGCGCCAGCAGCACCTTAGGGGTCTATCAGCCCCAGCATTTT

D: TRBD2
J: TRBJ2-5
size: few
length: 14
V: TRBV27
CDR3: CASRRTSGRETQYF
DNA: TGTGCCAGCAGGCGGACTAGCGGGAGAGAGACCCAGTACTTC

D: TRBD2
J: TRBJ2-4
size: many
length: 13
V: TRBV6-6
CDR3: CASSEAGDNIQYF
DNA: TGTGCCAGCAGTGAAGCGGGAGATAACATTCAGTACTTC

D: TRBD1
J: TRBJ1-1
size: few
length: 15
V: TRBV5-1
CDR3: CASRPGGTKDTEAFF
DNA: TGCGCCAGCAGACCAGGGGGGACAAAGGACACTGAAGCTTTCTTT

D: .
J: TRBJ2-7
size: few
length: 19
V: TRBV5-5
CDR3: CASSLAPSSRSDWSYEQYF
DNA: TGTGCCAGCAGCTTGGCCCCCAGTTCCCGCTCGGACTGGTCCTACGAGCAGTACTTC

D: TRBD2
J: TRBJ2-1
size: many
length: 16
V: TRBV27
CDR3: CASSLSQAGGMNEQFF
DNA: TGTGCCAGCAGTTTATCTCAAGCGGGAGGGATGAATGAGCAGTTCTTC

D: .
J: TRBJ2-5
size: few
length: 12
V: TRBV7-9
CDR3: CASSEDRETQYF
DNA: TGTGCCAGCAGCGAGGATCGGGAGACCCAGTACTTC